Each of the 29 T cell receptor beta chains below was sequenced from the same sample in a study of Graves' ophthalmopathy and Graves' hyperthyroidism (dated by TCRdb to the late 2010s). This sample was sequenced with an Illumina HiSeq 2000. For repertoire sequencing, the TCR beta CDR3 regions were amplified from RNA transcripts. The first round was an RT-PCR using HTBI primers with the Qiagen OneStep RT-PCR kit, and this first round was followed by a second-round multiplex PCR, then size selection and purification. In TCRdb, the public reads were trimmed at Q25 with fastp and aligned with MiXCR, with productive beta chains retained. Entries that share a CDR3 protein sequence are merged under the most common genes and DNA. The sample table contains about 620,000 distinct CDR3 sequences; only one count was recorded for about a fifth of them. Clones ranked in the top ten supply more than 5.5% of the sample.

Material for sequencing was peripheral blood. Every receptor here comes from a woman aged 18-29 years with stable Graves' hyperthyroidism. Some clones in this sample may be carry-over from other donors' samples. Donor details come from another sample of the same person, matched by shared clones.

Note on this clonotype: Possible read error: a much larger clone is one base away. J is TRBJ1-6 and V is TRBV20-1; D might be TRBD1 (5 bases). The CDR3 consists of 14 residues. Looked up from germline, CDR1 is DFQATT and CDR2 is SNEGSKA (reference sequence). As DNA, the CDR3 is TGCAGTGCTAATGGGGGAGATCATAAGTCACCCCTCCACTTT. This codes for CSANGGDHKSPLHF.

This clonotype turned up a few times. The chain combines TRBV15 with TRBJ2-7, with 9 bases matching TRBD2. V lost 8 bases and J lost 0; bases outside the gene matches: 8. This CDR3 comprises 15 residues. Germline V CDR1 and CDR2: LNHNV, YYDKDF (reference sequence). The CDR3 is CATSLAGLFSYEQYF. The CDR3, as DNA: TGTGCCACCTCTCTAGCGGGGCTGTTCTCCTACGAGCAGTACTTC.

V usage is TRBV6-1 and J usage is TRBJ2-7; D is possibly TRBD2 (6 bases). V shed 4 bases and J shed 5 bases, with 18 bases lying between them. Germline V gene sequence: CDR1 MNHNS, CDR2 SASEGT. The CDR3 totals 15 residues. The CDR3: CASSASGLEYHEQYF. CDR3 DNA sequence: TGTGCCAGCAGTGCATCGGGACTGGAGTACCACGAGCAGTACTTC.

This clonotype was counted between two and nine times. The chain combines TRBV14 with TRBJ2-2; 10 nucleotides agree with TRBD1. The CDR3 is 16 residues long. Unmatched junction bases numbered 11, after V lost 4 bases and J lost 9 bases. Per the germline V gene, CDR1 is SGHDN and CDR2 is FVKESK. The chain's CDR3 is CASSPRQGAVFRELFF. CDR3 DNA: TGTGCCAGCAGCCCGCGACAGGGGGCGGTTTTCCGGGAGCTGTTTTTT. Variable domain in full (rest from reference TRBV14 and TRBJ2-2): EAGVTQFPSHSVIEKGQTVTLRCDPISGHDNLYWYRRVMGKEIKFLLHFVKESKQDESGMPNNRFLAERTGGTYSTLKVQPAELEDSGVYFCASSPRQGAVFRELFFGEGSRLTVL.

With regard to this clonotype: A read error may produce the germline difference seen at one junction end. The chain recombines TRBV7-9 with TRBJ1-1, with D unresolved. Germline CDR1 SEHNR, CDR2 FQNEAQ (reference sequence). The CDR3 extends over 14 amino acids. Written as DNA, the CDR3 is TGTGCCAGCAGCTTACACAGCATGAACACTGAAGCTTTATTT. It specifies CASSLHSMNTEALF.

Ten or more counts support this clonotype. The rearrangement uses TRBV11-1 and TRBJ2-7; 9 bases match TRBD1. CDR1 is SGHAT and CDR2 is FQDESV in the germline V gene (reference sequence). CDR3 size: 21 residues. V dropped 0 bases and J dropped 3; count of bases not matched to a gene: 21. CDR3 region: CASSLAINRDRDPVLGYEQYF. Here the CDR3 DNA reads TGTGCCAGCAGCTTAGCAATCAACCGGGACAGGGACCCTGTGCTGGGCTACGAGCAGTACTTC.

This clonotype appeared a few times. The CDR3 coding sequence is TGTGCCAGCAGCTTCCTCCGGGACAGGGGACTCACTAACTATGGCTACACCTTC. Its translation: CASSFLRDRGLTNYGYTF. The chain carries TRBV6-2 or TRBV6-3 and TRBJ1-2, with 10 bases that match TRBD1. The CDR3 loop spans 18 amino acids. J was trimmed by 0 bases and V by 6 bases; bases with no gene match: 13. Looked up from germline, CDR1 is MNHEY and CDR2 is SVGEGT.

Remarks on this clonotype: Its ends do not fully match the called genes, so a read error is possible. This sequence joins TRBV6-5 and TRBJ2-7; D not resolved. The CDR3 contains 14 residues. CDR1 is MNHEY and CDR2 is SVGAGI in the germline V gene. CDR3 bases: TGTGCCAGCAGTTACTCGGCCAAGTCCTACGATCAGTACTTC. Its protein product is CASSYSAKSYDQYF.

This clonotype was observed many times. The chain's CDR3 is CSAPWGPTKAFF. DNA for the CDR3: TGCAGTGCTCCGTGGGGACCTACCAAAGCTTTCTTT. J is TRBJ1-1 and V is TRBV20-1, with D maybe TRBD1 (5 bases). V dropped 5 bases and J dropped 9 bases, with 16 bases sitting between them. Germline CDR1 DFQATT, CDR2 SNEGSKA (reference sequence). The CDR3 covers 12 residues.

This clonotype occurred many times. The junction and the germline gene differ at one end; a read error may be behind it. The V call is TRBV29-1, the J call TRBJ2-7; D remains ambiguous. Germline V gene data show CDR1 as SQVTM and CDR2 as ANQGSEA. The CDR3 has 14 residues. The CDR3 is CSVVVDGSSCEQYF. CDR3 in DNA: TGCAGCGTTGTTGTCGACGGATCGTCCTGCGAGCAGTACTTC.

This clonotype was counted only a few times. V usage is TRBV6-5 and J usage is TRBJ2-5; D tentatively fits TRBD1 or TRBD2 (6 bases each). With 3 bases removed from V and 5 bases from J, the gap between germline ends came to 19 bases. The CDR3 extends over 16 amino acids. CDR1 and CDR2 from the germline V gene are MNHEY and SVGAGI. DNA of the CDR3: TGTGCCAGCAGTTATATATGGGCCACAGGGAGGGAGACCCAGTACTTC. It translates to CASSYIWATGRETQYF.

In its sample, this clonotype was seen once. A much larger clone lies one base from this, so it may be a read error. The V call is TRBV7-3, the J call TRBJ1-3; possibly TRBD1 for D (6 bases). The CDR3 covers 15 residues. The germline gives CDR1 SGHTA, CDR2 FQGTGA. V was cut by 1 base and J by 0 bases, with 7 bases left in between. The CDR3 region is CASSLRQVSGNTIYF. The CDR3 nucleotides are TGTGCCAGCAGCTTAAGACAGGTCTCTGGAAACACCATATATTTT.

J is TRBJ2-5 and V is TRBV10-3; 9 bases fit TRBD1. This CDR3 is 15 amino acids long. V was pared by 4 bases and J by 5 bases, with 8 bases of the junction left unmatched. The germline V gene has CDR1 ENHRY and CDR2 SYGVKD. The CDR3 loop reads CAISGDRAQVETQYF. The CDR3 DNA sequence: TGTGCCATCAGTGGGGACAGGGCGCAAGTCGAGACCCAGTACTTC.

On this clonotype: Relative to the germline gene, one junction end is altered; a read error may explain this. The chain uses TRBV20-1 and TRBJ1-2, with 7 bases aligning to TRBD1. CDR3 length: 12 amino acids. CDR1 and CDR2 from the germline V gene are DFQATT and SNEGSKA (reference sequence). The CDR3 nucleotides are TGCTGTGCAGTCGGGACAGACTATGGCTACACCTTC. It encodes CCAVGTDYGYTF.

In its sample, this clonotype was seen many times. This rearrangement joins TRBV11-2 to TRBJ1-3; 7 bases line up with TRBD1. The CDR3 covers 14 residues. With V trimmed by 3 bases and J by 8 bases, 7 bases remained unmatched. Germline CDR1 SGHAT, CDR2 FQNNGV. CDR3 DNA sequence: TGTGCCAGCAGCTTGGCCGGGACAGTAGACACCATATATTTT. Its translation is CASSLAGTVDTIYF.

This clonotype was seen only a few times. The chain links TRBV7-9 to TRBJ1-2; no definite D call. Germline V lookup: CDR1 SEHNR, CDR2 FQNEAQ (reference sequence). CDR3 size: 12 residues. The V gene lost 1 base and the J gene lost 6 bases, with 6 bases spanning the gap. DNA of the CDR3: TGTGCCAGCAGCTTAGATGGGGATGGCTACACCTTC. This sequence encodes CASSLDGDGYTF.

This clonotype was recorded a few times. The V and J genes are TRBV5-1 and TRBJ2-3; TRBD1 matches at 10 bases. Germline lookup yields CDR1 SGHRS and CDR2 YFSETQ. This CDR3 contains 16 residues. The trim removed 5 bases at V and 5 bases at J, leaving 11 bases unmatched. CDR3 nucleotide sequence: TGCGCCAGCAGTCCATTCCGGGACAGGGGAATAGATACGCAGTATTTT. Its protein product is CASSPFRDRGIDTQYF.

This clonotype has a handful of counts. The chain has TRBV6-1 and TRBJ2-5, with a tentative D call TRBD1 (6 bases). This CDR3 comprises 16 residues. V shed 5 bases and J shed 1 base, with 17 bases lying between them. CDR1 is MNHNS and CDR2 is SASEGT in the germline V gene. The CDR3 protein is CASSPQGLYPQETQYF. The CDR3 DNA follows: TGTGCCAGCAGTCCACAGGGTCTTTACCCCCAAGAGACCCAGTACTTC.

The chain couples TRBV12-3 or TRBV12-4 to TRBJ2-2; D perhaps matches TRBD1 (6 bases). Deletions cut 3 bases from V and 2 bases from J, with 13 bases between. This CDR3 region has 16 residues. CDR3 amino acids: CASSFRGGPNTGELFF. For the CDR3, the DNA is TGTGCCAGCAGTTTTAGAGGGGGACCTAACACCGGGGAGCTGTTTTTT.

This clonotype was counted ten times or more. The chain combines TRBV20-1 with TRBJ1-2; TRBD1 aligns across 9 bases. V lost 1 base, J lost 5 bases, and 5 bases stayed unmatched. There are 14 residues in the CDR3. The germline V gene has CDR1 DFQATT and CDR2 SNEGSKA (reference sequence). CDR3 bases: TGCAGTGCTAGAGGGTTGGACAGGGGATATGGCTACACCTTC. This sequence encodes CSARGLDRGYGYTF.

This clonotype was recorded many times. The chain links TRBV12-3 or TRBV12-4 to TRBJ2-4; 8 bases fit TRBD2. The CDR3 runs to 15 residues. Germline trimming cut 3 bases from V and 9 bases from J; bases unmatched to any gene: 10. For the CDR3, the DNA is TGTGCCAGCAGTTTGTACGGGACTAGTATCGCCATTCAGTACTTC. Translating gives CASSLYGTSIAIQYF.

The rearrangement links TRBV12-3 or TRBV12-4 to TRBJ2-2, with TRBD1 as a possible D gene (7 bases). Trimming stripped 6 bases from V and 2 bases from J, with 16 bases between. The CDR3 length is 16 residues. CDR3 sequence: CASRARQGGNTGELFF. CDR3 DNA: TGTGCCAGCAGAGCTCGACAGGGAGGAAACACCGGGGAGCTGTTTTTT.

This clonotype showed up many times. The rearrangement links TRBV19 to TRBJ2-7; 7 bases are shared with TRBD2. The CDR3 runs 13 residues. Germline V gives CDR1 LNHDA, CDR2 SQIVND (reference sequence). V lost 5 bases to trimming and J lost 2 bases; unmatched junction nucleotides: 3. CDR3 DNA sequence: TGTGCCAGTAGTCGGCGGGGGACCTACGAGCAGTACTTC. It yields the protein CASSRRGTYEQYF.

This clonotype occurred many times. CDR3 loop: CAWSVMKTQYF. In DNA form, the CDR3 reads TGTGCCTGGAGTGTAATGAAGACCCAGTACTTC. The chain joins TRBV30 to TRBJ2-5; D is unclear. Germline CDR1 and CDR2: GTSNPN and SVGIG (reference sequence). The CDR3 totals 11 residues. V was cut by 0 bases and J by 6 bases, with 5 bases left in between.

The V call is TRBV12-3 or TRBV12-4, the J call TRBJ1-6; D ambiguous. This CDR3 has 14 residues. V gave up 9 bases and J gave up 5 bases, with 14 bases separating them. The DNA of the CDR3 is TGTGCCAGTGCTAGGACGGGAAATAATTCACCCCTCCACTTT. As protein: CASARTGNNSPLHF.

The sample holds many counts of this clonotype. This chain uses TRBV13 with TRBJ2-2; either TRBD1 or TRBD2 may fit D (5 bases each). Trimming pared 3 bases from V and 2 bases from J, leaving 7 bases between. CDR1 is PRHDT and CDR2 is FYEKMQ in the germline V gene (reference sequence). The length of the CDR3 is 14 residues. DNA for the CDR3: TGTGCCAGCAGCTTGAGGGGTAACACCGGGGAGCTGTTTTTT. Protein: CASSLRGNTGELFF.

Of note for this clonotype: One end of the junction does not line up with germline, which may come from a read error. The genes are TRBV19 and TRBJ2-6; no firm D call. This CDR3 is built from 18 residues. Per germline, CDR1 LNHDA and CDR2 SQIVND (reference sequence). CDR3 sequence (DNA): TGTGCCGGTAGTATTTTCCACAGTACAATCTCTGGGGCCAACGTCCTGACTTTC. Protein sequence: CAGSIFHSTISGANVLTF.

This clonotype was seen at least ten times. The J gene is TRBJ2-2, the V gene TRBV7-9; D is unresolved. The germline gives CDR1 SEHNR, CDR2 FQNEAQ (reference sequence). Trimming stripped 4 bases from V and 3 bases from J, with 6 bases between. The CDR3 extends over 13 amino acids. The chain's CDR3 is CASSYHDTGELFF. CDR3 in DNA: TGTGCCAGCAGCTATCATGACACCGGGGAGCTGTTTTTT.

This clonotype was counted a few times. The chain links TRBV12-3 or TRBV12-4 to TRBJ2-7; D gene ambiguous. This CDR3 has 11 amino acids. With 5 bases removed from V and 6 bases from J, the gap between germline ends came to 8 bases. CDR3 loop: CASSTLSEQYF. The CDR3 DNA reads TGTGCCAGCAGTACTCTCTCCGAGCAGTACTTC.